The clone carrying this T cell receptor (beta chain) was observed many times. Antigen specificity is unknown. Germline loops: CDR1 ENHRY, CDR2 SYGVKD. This CDR3 is 14 amino acids long. Trimming cost V 6 bases and J 5 bases, with 14 bases left between them. The data stem from a study of T-cell memory formation after mild COVID-19. Overall study context: TCR clusters largely stayed donor specific.

TCRdb redid the calling of the 5' RACE reads with MiXCR, one entry per CDR3 protein. This sample has roughly 350,000 distinct CDR3 sequences; around a fifth occur once, and the top ten carry about 12%. General study points: Chiefly within CM and EM were the contracting CD4+ clones; CD8+ ones were within EMRA. Some responding clones appeared in pre-infection memory, suggesting cross-reactive memory joined.

This chain links TRBV10-3 with TRBJ2-1, with D perhaps TRBD1 (6 bases). The sequenced material came from PBMCs or a T cell subset sorted from them (not recorded which). This clonotype originated in an adult woman who had mild COVID-19 (a few samples of this study predate the infection). Cell type and time point are not known. The CDR3 region has the DNA TGTGCCATCAGGGGGGCCGCGGGCCACAATGAGCAGTTCTTC. It yields the protein CAIRGAAGHNEQFF.